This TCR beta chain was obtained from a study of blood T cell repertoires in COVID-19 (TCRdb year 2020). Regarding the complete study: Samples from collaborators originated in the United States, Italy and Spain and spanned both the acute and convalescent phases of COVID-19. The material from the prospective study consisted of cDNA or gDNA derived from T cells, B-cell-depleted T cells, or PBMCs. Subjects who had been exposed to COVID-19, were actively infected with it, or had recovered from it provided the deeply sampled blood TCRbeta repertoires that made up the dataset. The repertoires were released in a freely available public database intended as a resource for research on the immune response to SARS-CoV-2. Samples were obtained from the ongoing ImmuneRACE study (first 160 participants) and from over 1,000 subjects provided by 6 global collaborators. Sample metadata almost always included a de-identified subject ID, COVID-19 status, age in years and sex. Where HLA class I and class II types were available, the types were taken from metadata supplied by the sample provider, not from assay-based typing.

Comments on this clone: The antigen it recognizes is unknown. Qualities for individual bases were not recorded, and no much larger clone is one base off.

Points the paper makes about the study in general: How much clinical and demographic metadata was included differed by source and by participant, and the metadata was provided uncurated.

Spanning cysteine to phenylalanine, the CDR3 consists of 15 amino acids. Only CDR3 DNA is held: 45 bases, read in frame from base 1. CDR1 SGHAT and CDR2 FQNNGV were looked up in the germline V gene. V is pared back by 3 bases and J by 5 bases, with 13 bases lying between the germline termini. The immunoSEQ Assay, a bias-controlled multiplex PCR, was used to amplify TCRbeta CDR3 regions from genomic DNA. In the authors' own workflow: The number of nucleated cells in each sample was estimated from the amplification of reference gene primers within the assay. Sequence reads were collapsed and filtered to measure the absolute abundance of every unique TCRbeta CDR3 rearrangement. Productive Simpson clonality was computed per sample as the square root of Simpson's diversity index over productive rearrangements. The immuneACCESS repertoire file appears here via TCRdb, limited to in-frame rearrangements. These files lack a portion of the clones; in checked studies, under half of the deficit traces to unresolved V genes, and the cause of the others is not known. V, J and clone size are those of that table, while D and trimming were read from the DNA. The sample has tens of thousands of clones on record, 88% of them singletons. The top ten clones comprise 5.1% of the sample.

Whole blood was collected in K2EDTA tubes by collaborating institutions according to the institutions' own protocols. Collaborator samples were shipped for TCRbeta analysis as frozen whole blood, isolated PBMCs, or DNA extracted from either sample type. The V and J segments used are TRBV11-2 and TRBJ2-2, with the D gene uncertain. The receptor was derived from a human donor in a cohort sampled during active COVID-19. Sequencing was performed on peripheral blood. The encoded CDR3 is CASSLWLESTGELFF. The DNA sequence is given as TGTGCCAGCAGCTTGTGGCTGGAGAGTACCGGGGAGCTGTTTTTT.